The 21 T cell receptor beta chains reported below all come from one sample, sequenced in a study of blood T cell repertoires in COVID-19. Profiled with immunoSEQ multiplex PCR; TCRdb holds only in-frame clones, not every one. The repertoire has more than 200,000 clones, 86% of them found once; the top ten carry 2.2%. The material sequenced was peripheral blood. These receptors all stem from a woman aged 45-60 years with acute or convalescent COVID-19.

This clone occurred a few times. The CDR3 DNA sequence: TGTGCCAGCAGCATACAGATGAACACTGAAGCTTTCTTT. It translates to CASSIQMNTEAFF. The genes are TRBV7-2 and TRBJ1-1, with D unresolved. The CDR3 is made up of 13 amino acids. Germline V gene sequence: CDR1 SGHTA, CDR2 FQGNSA. The V end lost 5 bases, the J end lost 0 bases, and 7 bases lay between the germline ends.

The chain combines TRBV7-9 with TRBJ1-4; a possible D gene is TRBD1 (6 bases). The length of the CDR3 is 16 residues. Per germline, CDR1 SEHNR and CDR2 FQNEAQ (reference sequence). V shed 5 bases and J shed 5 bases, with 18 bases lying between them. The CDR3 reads CASSRLPGQNNEKLFF. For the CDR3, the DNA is TGTGCCAGCAGCCGACTACCCGGACAGAACAATGAAAAACTGTTTTTT.

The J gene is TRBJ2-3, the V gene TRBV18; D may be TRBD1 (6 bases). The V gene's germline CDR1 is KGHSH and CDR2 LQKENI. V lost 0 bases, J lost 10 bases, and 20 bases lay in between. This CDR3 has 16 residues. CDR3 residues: CASSPPGPPRGKAQYF. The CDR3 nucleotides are TGTGCCAGCTCACCACCGGGACCGCCTAGGGGGAAGGCGCAGTATTTT.

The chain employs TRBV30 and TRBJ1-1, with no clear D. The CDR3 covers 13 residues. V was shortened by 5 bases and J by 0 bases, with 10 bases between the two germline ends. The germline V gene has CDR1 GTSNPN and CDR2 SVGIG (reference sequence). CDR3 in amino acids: CAWGYPLNTEAFF. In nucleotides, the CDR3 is TGTGCCTGGGGATATCCCCTGAACACTGAAGCTTTCTTT.

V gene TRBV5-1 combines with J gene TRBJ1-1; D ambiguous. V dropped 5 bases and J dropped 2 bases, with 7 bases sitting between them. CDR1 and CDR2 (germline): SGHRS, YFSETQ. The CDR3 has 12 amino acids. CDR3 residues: CASSGSNTEAFF. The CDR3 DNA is TGCGCCAGCAGTGGTAGTAACACTGAAGCTTTCTTT.

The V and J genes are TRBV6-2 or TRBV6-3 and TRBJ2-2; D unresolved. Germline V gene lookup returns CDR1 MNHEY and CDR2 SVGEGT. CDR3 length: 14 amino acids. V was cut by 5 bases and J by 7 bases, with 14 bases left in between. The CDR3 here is CASSTPTRIGELFF. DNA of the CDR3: TGTGCCAGCAGTACCCCTACGAGGATCGGGGAGCTGTTTTTT.

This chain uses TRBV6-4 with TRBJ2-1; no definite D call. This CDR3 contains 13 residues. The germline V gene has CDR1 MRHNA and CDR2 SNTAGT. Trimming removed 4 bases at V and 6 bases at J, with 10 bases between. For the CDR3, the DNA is TGTGCCAGCAGTGGCGAGGAACGCAATGAGCAGTTCTTC. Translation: CASSGEERNEQFF.

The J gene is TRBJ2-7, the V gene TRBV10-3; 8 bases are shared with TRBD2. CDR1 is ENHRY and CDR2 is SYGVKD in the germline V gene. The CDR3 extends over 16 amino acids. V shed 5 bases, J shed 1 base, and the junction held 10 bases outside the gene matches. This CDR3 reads CAISPLRVAGSYEQYF. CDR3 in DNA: TGTGCCATCAGTCCCTTACGGGTAGCGGGATCCTACGAGCAGTACTTC.

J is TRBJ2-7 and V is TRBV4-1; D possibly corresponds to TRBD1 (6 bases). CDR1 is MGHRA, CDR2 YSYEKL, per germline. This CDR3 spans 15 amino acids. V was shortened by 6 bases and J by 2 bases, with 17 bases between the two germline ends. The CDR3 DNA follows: TGCGCCAGCAGTCGTGAAGTTACAGGGACCTACGAGCAGTACTTC. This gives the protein CASSREVTGTYEQYF.

CDR3 in amino acids: CASALGKREFTDTQYF. CDR3 nucleotide sequence: TGTGCCAGTGCCCTGGGGAAACGGGAATTCACAGATACGCAGTATTTT. The chain couples TRBV3-1 (or the pseudogene TRBV3-2) to TRBJ2-3, with D perhaps TRBD2 (5 bases). V lost 9 bases to trimming and J lost 2 bases, with 21 bases between them. This CDR3 comprises 16 residues. Germline assignment: CDR1 LGHDT and CDR2 YNNKEL (reference sequence).

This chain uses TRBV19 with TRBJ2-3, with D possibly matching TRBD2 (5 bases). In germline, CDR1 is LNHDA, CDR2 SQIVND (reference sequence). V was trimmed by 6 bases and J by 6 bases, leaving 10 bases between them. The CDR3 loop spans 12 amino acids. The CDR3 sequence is CASSPRADTQYF. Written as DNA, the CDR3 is TGTGCCAGTAGCCCGAGGGCCGATACGCAGTATTTT. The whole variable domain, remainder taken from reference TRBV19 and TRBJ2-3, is DGGITQSPKYLFRKEGQNVTLSCEQNLNHDAMYWYRQDPGQGLRLIYYSQIVNDFQKGDIAEGYSVSREKKESFPLTVTSAQKNPTAFYLCASSPRADTQYFGPGTRLTVL.

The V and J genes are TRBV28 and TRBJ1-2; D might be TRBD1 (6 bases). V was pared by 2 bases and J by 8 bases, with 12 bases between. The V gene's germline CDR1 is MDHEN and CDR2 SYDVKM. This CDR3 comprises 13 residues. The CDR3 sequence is CASSLRAGEGYTF. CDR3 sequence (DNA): TGTGCCAGCAGTTTAAGGGCAGGGGAGGGCTACACCTTC.

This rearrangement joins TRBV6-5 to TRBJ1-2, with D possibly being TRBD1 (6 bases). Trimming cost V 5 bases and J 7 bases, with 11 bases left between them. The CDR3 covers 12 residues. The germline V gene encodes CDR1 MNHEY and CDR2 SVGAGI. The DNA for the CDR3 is TGTGCCAGCAGTCTTACAGGGCTTGGCTACACCTTC. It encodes CASSLTGLGYTF.

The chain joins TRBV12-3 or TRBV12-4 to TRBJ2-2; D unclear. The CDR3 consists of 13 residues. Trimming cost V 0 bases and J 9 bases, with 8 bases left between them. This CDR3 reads CASSLAPVRELFF. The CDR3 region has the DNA TGTGCCAGCAGTTTAGCACCGGTCCGGGAGCTGTTTTTT.

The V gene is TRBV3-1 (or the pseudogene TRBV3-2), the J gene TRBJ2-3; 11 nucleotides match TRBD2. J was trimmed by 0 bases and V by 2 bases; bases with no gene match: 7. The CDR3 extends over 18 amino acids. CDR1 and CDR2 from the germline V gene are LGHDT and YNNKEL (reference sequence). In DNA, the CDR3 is TGTGCCAGCAGCCAATACACTCGGACTAGCGGGAGCACAGATACGCAGTATTTT. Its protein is CASSQYTRTSGSTDTQYF.

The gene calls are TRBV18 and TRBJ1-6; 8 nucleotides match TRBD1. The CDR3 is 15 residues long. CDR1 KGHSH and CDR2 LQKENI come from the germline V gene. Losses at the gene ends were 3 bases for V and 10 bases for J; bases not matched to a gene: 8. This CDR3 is CASSPSGQGTSPLHF. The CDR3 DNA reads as TGTGCCAGCTCACCCTCAGGACAGGGAACATCACCCCTCCACTTT.

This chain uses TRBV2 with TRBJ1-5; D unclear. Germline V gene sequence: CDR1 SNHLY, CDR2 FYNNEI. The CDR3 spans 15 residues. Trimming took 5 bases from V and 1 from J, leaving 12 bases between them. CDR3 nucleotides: TGTGCCAGCAGTTCCGAGCGGGAGAGCAATCAGCCCCAGCATTTT. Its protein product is CASSSERESNQPQHF. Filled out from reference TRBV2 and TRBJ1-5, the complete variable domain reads EPEVTQTPSHQVTQMGQEVILRCVPISNHLYFYWYRQILGQKVEFLVSFYNNEISEKSEIFDDQFSVERPDGSNFTLKIRSTKLEDSAMYFCASSSERESNQPQHFGDGTRLSIL.

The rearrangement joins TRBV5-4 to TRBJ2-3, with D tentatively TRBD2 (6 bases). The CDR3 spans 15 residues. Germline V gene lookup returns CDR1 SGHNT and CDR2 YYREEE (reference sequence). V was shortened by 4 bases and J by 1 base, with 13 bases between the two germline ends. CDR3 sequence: CASSPGGARTDTQYF. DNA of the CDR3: TGTGCCAGCAGCCCCGGCGGGGCGCGCACAGATACGCAGTATTTT.

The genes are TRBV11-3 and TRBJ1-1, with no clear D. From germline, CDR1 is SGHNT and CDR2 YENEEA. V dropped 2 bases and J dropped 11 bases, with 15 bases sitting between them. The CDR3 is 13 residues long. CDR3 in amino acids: CASSLSRGEEAFF. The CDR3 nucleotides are TGTGCCAGCAGCTTAAGCCGAGGTGAAGAGGCTTTCTTT.

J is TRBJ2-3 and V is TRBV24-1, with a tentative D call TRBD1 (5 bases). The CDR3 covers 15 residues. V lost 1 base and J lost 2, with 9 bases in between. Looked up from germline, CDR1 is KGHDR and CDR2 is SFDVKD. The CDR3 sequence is CATSDFQGTTDTQYF. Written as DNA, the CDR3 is TGTGCCACCAGTGATTTCCAGGGAACCACAGATACGCAGTATTTT.

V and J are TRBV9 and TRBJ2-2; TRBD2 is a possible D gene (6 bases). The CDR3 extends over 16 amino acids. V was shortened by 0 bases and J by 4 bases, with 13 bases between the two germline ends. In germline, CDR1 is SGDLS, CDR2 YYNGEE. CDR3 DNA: TGTGCCAGCAGCGTAGGAGGTCTGGAGGGCACCGGGGAGCTGTTTTTT. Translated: CASSVGGLEGTGELFF.